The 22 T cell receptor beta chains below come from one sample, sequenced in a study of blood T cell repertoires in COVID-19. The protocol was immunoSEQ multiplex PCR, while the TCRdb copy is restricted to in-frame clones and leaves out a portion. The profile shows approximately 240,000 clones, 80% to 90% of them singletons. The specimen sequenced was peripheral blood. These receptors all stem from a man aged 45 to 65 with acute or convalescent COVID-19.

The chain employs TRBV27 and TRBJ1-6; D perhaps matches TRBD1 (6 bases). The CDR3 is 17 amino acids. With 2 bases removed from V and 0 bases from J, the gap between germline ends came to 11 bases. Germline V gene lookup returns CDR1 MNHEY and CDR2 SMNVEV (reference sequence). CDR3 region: CASSLRTAVSYNSPLHF. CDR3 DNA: TGTGCCAGCAGTTTACGGACAGCCGTCTCCTATAATTCACCCCTCCACTTT.

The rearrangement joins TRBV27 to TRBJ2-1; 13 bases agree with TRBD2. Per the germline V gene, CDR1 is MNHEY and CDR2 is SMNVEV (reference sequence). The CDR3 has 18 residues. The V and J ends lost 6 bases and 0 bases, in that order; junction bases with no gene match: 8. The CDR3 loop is CASSLGLAGLSSYNEQFF. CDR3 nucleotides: TGTGCCAGCAGCCTGGGACTAGCGGGGCTTAGCTCCTACAATGAGCAGTTCTTC.

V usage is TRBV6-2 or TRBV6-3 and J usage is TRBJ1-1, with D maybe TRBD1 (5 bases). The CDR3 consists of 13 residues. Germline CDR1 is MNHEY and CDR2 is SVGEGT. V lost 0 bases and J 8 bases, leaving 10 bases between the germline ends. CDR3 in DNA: TGTGCCAGCAGTTACTCAGGGACTCTGGAAGCTTTCTTT. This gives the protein CASSYSGTLEAFF.

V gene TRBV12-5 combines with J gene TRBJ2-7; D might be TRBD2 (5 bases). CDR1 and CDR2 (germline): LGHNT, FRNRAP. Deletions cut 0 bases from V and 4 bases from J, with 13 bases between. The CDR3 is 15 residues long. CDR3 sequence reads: CASGLVLGHLYEQYF. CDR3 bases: TGTGCTAGTGGTTTGGTACTAGGTCACTTGTACGAGCAGTACTTC.

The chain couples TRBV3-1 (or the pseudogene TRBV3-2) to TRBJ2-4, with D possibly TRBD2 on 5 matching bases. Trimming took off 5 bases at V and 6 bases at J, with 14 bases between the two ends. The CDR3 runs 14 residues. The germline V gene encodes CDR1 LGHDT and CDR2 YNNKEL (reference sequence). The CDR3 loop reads CASSADIRGNIQYF. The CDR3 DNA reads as TGTGCCAGCAGCGCAGACATTCGGGGAAACATTCAGTACTTC.

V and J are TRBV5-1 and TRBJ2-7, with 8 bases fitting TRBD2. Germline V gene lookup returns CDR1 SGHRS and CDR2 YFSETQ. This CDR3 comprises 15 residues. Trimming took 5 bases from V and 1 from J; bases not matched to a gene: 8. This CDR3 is CASSPGLAASYEQYF. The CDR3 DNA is TGCGCCAGCAGTCCAGGACTAGCCGCGTCCTACGAGCAGTACTTC.

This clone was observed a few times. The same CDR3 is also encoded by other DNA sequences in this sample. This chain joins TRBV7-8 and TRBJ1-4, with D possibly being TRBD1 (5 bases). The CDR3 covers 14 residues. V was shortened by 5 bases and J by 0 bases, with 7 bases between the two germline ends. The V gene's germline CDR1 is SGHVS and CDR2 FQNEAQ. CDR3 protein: CASSLTATNEKLFF. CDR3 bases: TGTGCCAGCAGCCTGACAGCAACTAATGAAAAACTGTTTTTT.

The CDR3 region has the DNA TGTGCCTGGAGTGAAGGGACAGGGGTAGAAAAACTGTTTTTT. Translated: CAWSEGTGVEKLFF. This sequence joins TRBV30 and TRBJ1-4, with 10 bases matching TRBD1. Trimming took 1 base from V and 8 from J; bases not matched to a gene: 4. Germline assignment: CDR1 GTSNPN and CDR2 SVGIG (reference sequence). There are 14 residues in the CDR3.

The chain's CDR3 is CASSIVTDYGYTF. CDR3 coding DNA: TGTGCCAGTAGTATTGTAACGGACTATGGCTACACCTTC. This chain links TRBV19 with TRBJ1-2; D unclear. V lost 3 bases and J 3 bases, leaving 8 bases between the germline ends. CDR3 length: 13 amino acids. The germline CDR1 and CDR2 sequences are LNHDA and SQIVND (reference sequence).

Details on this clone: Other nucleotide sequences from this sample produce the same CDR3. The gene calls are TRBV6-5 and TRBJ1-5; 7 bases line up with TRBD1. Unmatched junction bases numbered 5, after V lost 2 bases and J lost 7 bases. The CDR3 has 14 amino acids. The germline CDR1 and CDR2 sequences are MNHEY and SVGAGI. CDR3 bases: TGTGCCAGCAGTTACGGTACAGGGGCCCAGCCCCAGCATTTT. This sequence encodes CASSYGTGAQPQHF.

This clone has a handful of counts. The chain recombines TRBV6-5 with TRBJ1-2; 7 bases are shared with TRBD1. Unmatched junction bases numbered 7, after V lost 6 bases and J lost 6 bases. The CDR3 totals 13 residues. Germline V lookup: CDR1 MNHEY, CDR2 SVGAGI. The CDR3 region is CASRRQGGDGYTF. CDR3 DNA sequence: TGTGCCAGCAGGCGACAGGGTGGGGATGGCTACACCTTC.

DNA of the CDR3: TGTGCCAGCAGCGTCAGACAGGGCCCTAATGAAAAACTGTTTTTT. It encodes CASSVRQGPNEKLFF. The chain recombines TRBV6-5 with TRBJ1-4; TRBD1 matches at 7 bases. CDR3 size: 15 residues. Germline CDR1 reads MNHEY; CDR2 reads SVGAGI. After removal of 6 bases from V and 3 bases from J, the junction contained 7 bases not matched to a gene.

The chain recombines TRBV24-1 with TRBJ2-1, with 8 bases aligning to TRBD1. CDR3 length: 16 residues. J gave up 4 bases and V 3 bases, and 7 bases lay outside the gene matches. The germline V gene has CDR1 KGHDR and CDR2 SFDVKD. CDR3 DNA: TGTGCCACCAGTGATACTACGGGACAGGTATACAATGAGCAGTTCTTC. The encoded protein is CATSDTTGQVYNEQFF.

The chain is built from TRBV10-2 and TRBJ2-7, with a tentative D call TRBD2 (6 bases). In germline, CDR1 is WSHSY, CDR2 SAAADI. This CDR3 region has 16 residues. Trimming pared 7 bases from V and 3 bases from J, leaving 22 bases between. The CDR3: CASTRVPAGSVYEQYF. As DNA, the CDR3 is TGCGCCAGCACCAGAGTCCCCGCCGGGAGTGTCTACGAGCAGTACTTC.

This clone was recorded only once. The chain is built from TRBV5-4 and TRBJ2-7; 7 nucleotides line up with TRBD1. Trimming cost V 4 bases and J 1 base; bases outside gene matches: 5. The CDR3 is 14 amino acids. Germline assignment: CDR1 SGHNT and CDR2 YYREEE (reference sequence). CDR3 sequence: CASSRQGGSYEQYF. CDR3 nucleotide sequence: TGTGCCAGCAGCCGACAGGGTGGGTCCTACGAGCAGTACTTC.

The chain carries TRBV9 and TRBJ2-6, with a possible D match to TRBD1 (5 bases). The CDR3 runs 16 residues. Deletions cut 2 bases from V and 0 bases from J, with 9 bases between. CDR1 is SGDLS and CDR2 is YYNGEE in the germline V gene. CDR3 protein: CASSVSGSSGANVLTF. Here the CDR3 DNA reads TGTGCCAGCAGCGTCTCAGGGTCCTCTGGGGCCAACGTCCTGACTTTC.

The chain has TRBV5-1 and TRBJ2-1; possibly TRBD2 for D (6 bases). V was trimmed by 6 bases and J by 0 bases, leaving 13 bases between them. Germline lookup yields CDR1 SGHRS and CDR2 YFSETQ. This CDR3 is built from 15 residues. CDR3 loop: CASNFDGSSYNEQFF. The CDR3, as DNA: TGCGCCAGCAACTTCGACGGGAGCTCCTACAATGAGCAGTTCTTC.

The CDR3 region is CASSLGTGGSSNQPQHF. The CDR3 nucleotides are TGTGCCAGCAGCTTGGGGACAGGGGGGAGTAGCAATCAGCCCCAGCATTTT. The chain is built from TRBV7-2 and TRBJ1-5; 11 bases line up with TRBD1. In germline, CDR1 is SGHTA, CDR2 FQGNSA. This CDR3 has 17 amino acids. V trimming: 3 bases; J trimming: 0 bases; junction bases outside the gene matches: 4.

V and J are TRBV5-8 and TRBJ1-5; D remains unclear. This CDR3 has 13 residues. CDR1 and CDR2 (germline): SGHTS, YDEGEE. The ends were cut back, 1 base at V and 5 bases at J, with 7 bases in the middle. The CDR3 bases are TGTGCCAGCAGCTTGTCCGGGGATCAGCCCCAGCATTTT. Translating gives CASSLSGDQPQHF.

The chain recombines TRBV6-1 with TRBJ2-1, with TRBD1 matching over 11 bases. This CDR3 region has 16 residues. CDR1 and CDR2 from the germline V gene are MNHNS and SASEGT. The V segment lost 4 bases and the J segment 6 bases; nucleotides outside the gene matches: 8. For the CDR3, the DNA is TGTGCCAGCAGTGTAGGACAGGGGGCCGGGTTCAATGAGCAGTTCTTC. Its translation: CASSVGQGAGFNEQFF.

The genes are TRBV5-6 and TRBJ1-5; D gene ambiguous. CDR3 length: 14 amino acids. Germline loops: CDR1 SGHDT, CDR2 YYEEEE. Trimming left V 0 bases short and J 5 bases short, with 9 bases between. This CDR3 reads CASSLAATDQPQHF. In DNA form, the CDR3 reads TGTGCCAGCAGCTTGGCCGCTACGGATCAGCCCCAGCATTTT.

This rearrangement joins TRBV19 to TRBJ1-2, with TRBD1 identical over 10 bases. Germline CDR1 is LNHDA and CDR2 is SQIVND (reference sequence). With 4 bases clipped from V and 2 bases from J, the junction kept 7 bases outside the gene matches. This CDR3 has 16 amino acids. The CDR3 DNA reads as TGTGCCAGTAGTAGAGCACCGGGACAGGGGAACTATGGCTACACCTTC. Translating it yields CASSRAPGQGNYGYTF.